This T cell receptor beta chain was captured by sequencing in a study of CD8 T cells in Susac syndrome. The germline gives CDR1 MNHNS, CDR2 SASEGT. V was trimmed by 6 bases and J by 0 bases, leaving 15 bases between them. CDR3 length: 16 amino acids. It was negative isolation that provided the CD8+ and CD4+ T cells, whereas TEMRA cells were enriched by FACS. RNA totalling roughly 0.45 to 1 ug underwent reverse transcription with random hexamers. A multiplex approach, immunoSEQ multiplex PCR, amplified TCR beta CDR3 across 54 Vbeta and 13 Jbeta. Via MiXCR, TCRdb re-called the immunoSEQ multiplex PCR reads, giving one row per CDR3 protein. Here the sample spans 150,000 or so distinct CDR3 sequences, less than 97% being singletons.

V usage is TRBV6-1 and J usage is TRBJ2-1, with D possibly being TRBD1 or TRBD2 (5 bases each). Sequencing was performed on CD8+ T cells from PBMCs. This receptor was obtained from a human donor with multiple sclerosis. CDR3 in amino acids: CASSQRGRSSYNEQFF. In nucleotides, the CDR3 is TGTGCCAGCAGCCAACGGGGCAGGAGCTCCTACAATGAGCAGTTCTTC.